The entry that follows covers one T cell receptor (beta chain) sequence. Data came from immunoSEQ multiplex PCR; TCRdb stores just in-frame clones and leaves some out. The sample has roughly 140,000 clones; 80% are singletons. This record comes from a study of blood T cell repertoires in COVID-19. The V and J ends lost 2 bases and 4 bases respectively, with 10 bases between them. CDR3 size: 14 residues. The germline V gene has CDR1 SGHDT and CDR2 YYEEEE. The material sequenced was peripheral blood. The chain recombines TRBV5-6 with TRBJ1-5; D is ambiguous. The TCR originated in a man in his 60s with acute or convalescent COVID-19. CDR3 protein: CASSFSGTNQPQHF. CDR3 nucleotide sequence: TGTGCCAGCAGCTTCAGCGGTACTAATCAGCCCCAGCATTTT.